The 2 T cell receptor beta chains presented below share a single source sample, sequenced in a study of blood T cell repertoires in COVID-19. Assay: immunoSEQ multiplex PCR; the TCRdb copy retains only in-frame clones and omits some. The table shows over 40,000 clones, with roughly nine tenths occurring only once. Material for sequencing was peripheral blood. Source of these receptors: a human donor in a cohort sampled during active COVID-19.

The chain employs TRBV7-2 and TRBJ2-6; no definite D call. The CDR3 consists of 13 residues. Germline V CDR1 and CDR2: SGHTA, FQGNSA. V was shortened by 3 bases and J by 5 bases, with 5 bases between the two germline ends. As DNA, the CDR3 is TGTGCCAGCAGCTTGTTTAGGGCCAACGTCCTGACTTTC. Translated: CASSLFRANVLTF.

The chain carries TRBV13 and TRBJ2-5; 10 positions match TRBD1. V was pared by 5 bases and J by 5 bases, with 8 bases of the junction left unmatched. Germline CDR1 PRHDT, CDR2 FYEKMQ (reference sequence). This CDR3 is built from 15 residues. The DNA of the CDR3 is TGTGCCAGCAGCCACGAAGGACAGGGGGATGAGACCCAGTACTTC. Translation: CASSHEGQGDETQYF.